The clone carrying this TCR beta chain appeared a single time. Its target is not known. V gave up 10 bases and J gave up 1 base; unmatched junction bases: 9. Germline-derived CDR1 and CDR2 are MDHEN and SYDVKM. This CDR3 comprises 14 residues. Use of 60 Vbeta and 13 Jbeta primers characterized the PCR. The method was immunoSEQ multiplex PCR; TCRdb's version includes in-frame clones alone and lacks a portion of them. The data hold about 140,000 clones, with roughly 81% observed a single time. This sample is drawn from a study of cytomegalovirus exposure and HLA in healthy donors. Whole-study results and caveats: Altogether, about 160 TCR beta chains were recorded as cytomegalovirus-associated. CMV antigen specificity was confirmed in vitro for a few CMV-associated chains.

The clonotype comes from a female donor in good health and CMV-seronegative. Material for sequencing was PBMCs. This sequence joins TRBV28 and TRBJ1-1; 7 positions match TRBD1. Here the CDR3 reads CAISLGQWNTEAFF. CDR3 sequence (DNA): TGTGCCATCTCACTGGGACAGTGGAACACTGAAGCTTTCTTT.